The text below deals with one T cell receptor (beta chain). V was trimmed by 4 bases and J by 2 bases, leaving 6 bases between them. The CDR3 consists of 12 residues. CDR1 is SGHTA, CDR2 FQGNSA, per germline. Treatment given: treatment-naive control, cytoreductive nephrectomy. This specimen belongs to a study of radiation and T cells in renal cell carcinoma. Only in-frame clones appear in the TCRdb table, and some are missing; sequencing was by immunoSEQ multiplex PCR. Counted here are 15,000 to 17,000 clones, approximately 50% occurring once; the ten biggest clones make up 11%. The rearrangement joins TRBV7-2 to TRBJ2-7; no definite D call. This receptor was taken from a man over 45 with renal cell carcinoma. Sequencing was performed on tumor tissue, taken from a patient whose treatment was nephrectomy without radiotherapy. CDR3 sequence (DNA): TGTGCCAGCAGCTCGAACACCTACGAGCAGTACTTC. The encoded protein is CASSSNTYEQYF.